The 28 T cell receptor beta chains listed next were all sequenced from one sample in a study of shared clonotypes between healthy human individuals. Assay: immunoSEQ multiplex PCR; the TCRdb copy retains only in-frame clones and omits some. Of around 2.5 million clones in the sample, over 85% were seen once. Material: naive CD4+ T cells from PBMCs. Documented subset: CD45RA+ positively selected. These receptors originate from a man between 18 and 35 years old in good health. Some clones in this sample may be carry-over from other donors' samples.

This rearrangement joins TRBV5-1 to TRBJ1-2, with 9 positions matching TRBD1. There are 19 residues in the CDR3. Losses at the gene ends were 0 bases for V and 3 bases for J; bases not matched to a gene: 15. Germline V gives CDR1 SGHRS, CDR2 YFSETQ. For the CDR3, the DNA is TGCGCCAGCAGCTTGGGGTACACAGGGGGCGTCGGGGAGGACTATGGCTACACCTTC. This codes for CASSLGYTGGVGEDYGYTF.

The chain joins TRBV7-8 to TRBJ1-1; a weak D match, TRBD1 (5 bases). CDR3 length equals 17 residues. Trimming left V 7 bases short and J 5 bases short, with 26 bases between. The germline V gene encodes CDR1 SGHVS and CDR2 FQNEAQ. The CDR3 reads CASTATPSPRVWTEAFF. The CDR3 DNA is TGTGCCAGCACCGCGACCCCGAGTCCCAGGGTGTGGACTGAAGCTTTCTTT.

In regard to this clone: Different DNA sequences within this sample yield the same CDR3. This chain connects TRBV27 to TRBJ2-7, with D maybe TRBD1 (5 bases). Between the trimmed V and J ends, which lost 5 bases and 0 bases, there was a span of 11 bases. This CDR3 spans 14 amino acids. The V gene's germline CDR1 is MNHEY and CDR2 SMNVEV (reference sequence). The chain's CDR3 is CASSLQGSSYEQYF. The CDR3 DNA reads as TGTGCCAGCAGTCTCCAGGGCAGCTCCTACGAGCAGTACTTC.

Details on this clone: The sample holds other DNA sequences that translate to the same CDR3. The rearrangement joins TRBV7-2 to TRBJ1-1; 7 bases match TRBD1. Germline V gives CDR1 SGHTA, CDR2 FQGNSA. Trimming removed 5 bases from V and 1 base from J; junction bases left unmatched: 4. CDR3 length: 14 amino acids. CDR3 sequence reads: CASSPRQGNTEAFF. In DNA form, the CDR3 reads TGTGCCAGCAGCCCAAGACAGGGGAACACTGAAGCTTTCTTT.

The V call is TRBV7-3, the J call TRBJ2-2; D tentatively reads TRBD1 or TRBD2 (5 bases each). V was pared by 1 base and J by 7 bases, with 13 bases between. Germline-derived CDR1 and CDR2 are SGHTA and FQGTGA. This CDR3 has 15 amino acids. The CDR3 loop reads CASSLNERGYGELFF. The CDR3 nucleotides read TGTGCCAGCAGCTTAAATGAACGGGGCTACGGGGAGCTGTTTTTT. The variable domain in full, with the rest retrieved from reference TRBV7-3 and TRBJ2-2, is GAGVSQTPSNKVTEKGKYVELRCDPISGHTALYWYRQSLGQGPEFLIYFQGTGAADDSGLPNDRFFAVRPEGSVSTLKIQRTERGDSAVYLCASSLNERGYGELFFGEGSRLTVL.

This sequence joins TRBV5-1 and TRBJ2-7; no firm D call. V lost 1 base to trimming and J lost 3 bases, with 26 bases between them. Germline V gene data show CDR1 as SGHRS and CDR2 as YFSETQ. The CDR3 extends over 19 amino acids. As DNA, the CDR3 is TGCGCCAGCAGCTTGCGTTCACACCTCAACCCCGGCCACCTCTACGAGCAGTACTTC. Its protein product is CASSLRSHLNPGHLYEQYF.

The chain is built from TRBV5-4 and TRBJ2-7, with 12 bases fitting TRBD1. Looked up from germline, CDR1 is SGHNT and CDR2 is YYREEE (reference sequence). J gave up 6 bases and V 3 bases, and 7 bases lay outside the gene matches. The CDR3 contains 15 residues. CDR3: CASSSPGQGALEQYF. CDR3 DNA sequence: TGTGCCAGCAGCTCACCGGGACAGGGGGCTCTCGAGCAGTACTTC.

The CDR3 loop reads CASSLGGMSYEQYF. CDR3 in DNA: TGTGCCAGCAGCTTAGGCGGTATGTCCTACGAGCAGTACTTC. This chain joins TRBV13 and TRBJ2-7; D not resolved. The V and J ends lost 0 bases and 1 base respectively, with 7 bases between them. The CDR3 extends over 14 amino acids. Germline V gives CDR1 PRHDT, CDR2 FYEKMQ (reference sequence).

The V gene is TRBV9, the J gene TRBJ2-3; D remains ambiguous. Germline CDR1 SGDLS, CDR2 YYNGEE. There are 15 residues in the CDR3. V was clipped by 4 bases and J by 1 base, with 13 bases between them. The chain's CDR3 is CASSPVGGGTDTQYF. CDR3 nucleotides: TGTGCCAGCAGCCCGGTGGGTGGGGGCACAGATACGCAGTATTTT.

The DNA of the CDR3 is TGTGCCATCAGTGAGGGACAGCCACAGCCCCAGCATTTT. Residues: CAISEGQPQPQHF. V gene TRBV10-3 combines with J gene TRBJ1-5; possibly TRBD1 for D (6 bases). Trimming pared 2 bases from V and 7 bases from J, leaving 9 bases between. This CDR3 has 13 amino acids. Per germline, CDR1 ENHRY and CDR2 SYGVKD.

This clone has just one count. This chain joins TRBV9 and TRBJ1-2; 9 nucleotides align to TRBD1. Germline V gene lookup returns CDR1 SGDLS and CDR2 YYNGEE. This CDR3 region has 17 residues. V shed 0 bases and J 4 bases; nucleotides not matched to a gene: 10. In DNA form, the CDR3 reads TGTGCCAGCAGCGTAGCAACACAGGGGGCTTGGGGCTATGGCTACACCTTC. Translating gives CASSVATQGAWGYGYTF.

J is TRBJ2-7 and V is TRBV7-9; no definite D call. V was clipped by 7 bases and J by 3 bases, with 19 bases between them. Germline loops: CDR1 SEHNR, CDR2 FQNEAQ (reference sequence). The CDR3 spans 15 residues. The CDR3 loop reads CASTKTAAILYEQYF. The CDR3 DNA reads as TGTGCCAGCACCAAGACCGCCGCCATCCTCTACGAGCAGTACTTC.

The rearrangement links TRBV10-2 to TRBJ2-5; maybe TRBD2 (6 bases). The germline V and J ends were trimmed by 0 bases and 1 base, with 18 bases remaining between them. Germline V CDR1 and CDR2: WSHSY, SAAADI. CDR3 size: 18 residues. CDR3 nucleotide sequence: TGCGCCAGCAGTGAGTCTCTCGTGCGGGGATGGGGCCAAGAGACCCAGTACTTC. It encodes CASSESLVRGWGQETQYF.

J is TRBJ1-1 and V is TRBV6-1; 9 bases fit TRBD1. The CDR3 totals 13 residues. The germline V gene has CDR1 MNHNS and CDR2 SASEGT. J lost 11 bases, V lost 4 bases, and 8 bases had no gene match. CDR3 sequence: CASSANRGPVAFF. DNA of the CDR3: TGTGCCAGCAGTGCAAACAGGGGGCCTGTGGCTTTCTTT.

This chain connects TRBV5-1 to TRBJ1-2, with 8 bases fitting TRBD1. The CDR3 length is 15 residues. Germline V gene lookup returns CDR1 SGHRS and CDR2 YFSETQ. The junction had 9 bases not matched to a gene; V was cut back by 0 bases and J by 8 bases. As DNA, the CDR3 is TGCGCCAGCAGCTTGGAGGGCAGGGGGCAAGGAGGCTACACCTTC. Amino acids: CASSLEGRGQGGYTF.

The chain couples TRBV11-3 to TRBJ2-1, with a weak D call TRBD1 (7 bases). Germline lookup yields CDR1 SGHNT and CDR2 YENEEA. V was cut by 1 base and J by 2 bases, with 15 bases left in between. The CDR3 loop spans 17 amino acids. CDR3 bases: TGTGCCAGCAGCTTAGGTTCGGGCGGGACAGCCTACAATGAGCAGTTCTTC. Protein sequence: CASSLGSGGTAYNEQFF. The complete variable domain, with remaining parts taken from reference TRBV11-3 and TRBJ2-1, reads EAGVVQSPRYKIIEKKQPVAFWCNPISGHNTLYWYLQNLGQGPELLIRYENEEAVDDSQLPKDRFSAERLKGVDSTLKIQPAELGDSAVYLCASSLGSGGTAYNEQFFGPGTRLTVL.

The chain carries TRBV19 and TRBJ1-2; D is undetermined. Germline loops: CDR1 LNHDA, CDR2 SQIVND (reference sequence). This CDR3 is 14 amino acids long. V was trimmed by 3 bases and J by 5 bases, leaving 13 bases between them. CDR3 DNA sequence: TGTGCCAGTAGTATCTCCCGTGCAACGTATGGCTACACCTTC. Protein sequence: CASSISRATYGYTF. The entire variable domain, with the rest obtained from reference TRBV19 and TRBJ1-2, is as follows: DGGITQSPKYLFRKEGQNVTLSCEQNLNHDAMYWYRQDPGQGLRLIYYSQIVNDFQKGDIAEGYSVSREKKESFPLTVTSAQKNPTAFYLCASSISRATYGYTFGSGTRLTVV.

This sequence joins TRBV5-1 and TRBJ2-1; D might be TRBD1 or TRBD2, each matching 7 bases. Germline V gene sequence: CDR1 SGHRS, CDR2 YFSETQ. V shed 4 bases and J shed 8 bases, with 25 bases lying between them. The CDR3 has 17 amino acids. CDR3 nucleotide sequence: TGCGCCAGCAGCGCGACAGGGATGGCGGGAGTTAGAGATGAGCAGTTCTTC. This translates into CASSATGMAGVRDEQFF.

V gene TRBV7-3 combines with J gene TRBJ2-2, with 10 bases aligning to TRBD2. Germline CDR1 reads SGHTA; CDR2 reads FQGTGA. This CDR3 has 20 amino acids. Losses at the gene ends were 1 base for V and 0 bases for J; bases not matched to a gene: 11. This CDR3 reads CASSLIRSSGSSTNTGELFF. CDR3 bases: TGTGCCAGCAGCTTAATTCGGTCTAGCGGGAGTAGTACGAACACCGGGGAGCTGTTTTTT.

The chain joins TRBV7-2 to TRBJ2-2; 11 bases are a match to TRBD2. Germline V gives CDR1 SGHTA, CDR2 FQGNSA. Trimming at V came to 4 bases and at J to 6 bases, leaving 4 bases not matched to a gene. The CDR3 covers 15 residues. The CDR3 is CASSYPGLAAGELFF. Here the CDR3 DNA reads TGTGCCAGCAGCTACCCGGGACTAGCGGCCGGGGAGCTGTTTTTT.

This clone was seen only once. The V call is TRBV9, the J call TRBJ2-2; D not certain. CDR3 length: 16 amino acids. Germline CDR1 and CDR2: SGDLS and YYNGEE. With 0 bases removed from V and 3 bases from J, the gap between germline ends came to 12 bases. The CDR3 reads CASSVAEATYTGELFF. Written as DNA, the CDR3 is TGTGCCAGCAGCGTAGCTGAGGCCACGTACACCGGGGAGCTGTTTTTT.

In its sample, this clone was seen once. V gene TRBV2 combines with J gene TRBJ2-3; 8 positions match TRBD2. V shed 8 bases, J shed 4 bases, and the junction held 8 bases outside the gene matches. The CDR3 covers 14 residues. From germline, CDR1 is SNHLY and CDR2 FYNNEI. CDR3 nucleotide sequence: TGTGCCAGCGACCGAGCGGGAGTGGCAGATACGCAGTATTTT. It encodes CASDRAGVADTQYF.

The DNA for the CDR3 is TGTGCCAGCAGCCGCCGACTAGATCTTAGTGAGCAGTTCTTC. This sequence encodes CASSRRLDLSEQFF. V and J are TRBV14 and TRBJ2-1, with D tentatively TRBD2 (6 bases). V lost 4 bases to trimming and J lost 9 bases, with 16 bases between them. CDR3 size: 14 residues. The germline V gene has CDR1 SGHDN and CDR2 FVKESK. The variable domain in full, completed from reference TRBV14 and TRBJ2-1, reads EAGVTQFPSHSVIEKGQTVTLRCDPISGHDNLYWYRRVMGKEIKFLLHFVKESKQDESGMPNNRFLAERTGGTYSTLKVQPAELEDSGVYFCASSRRLDLSEQFFGPGTRLTVL.

The chain carries TRBV5-4 and TRBJ2-7, with 10 bases identical to TRBD2. This CDR3 comprises 16 residues. Germline V gives CDR1 SGHNT, CDR2 YYREEE (reference sequence). Losses at the gene ends were 4 bases for V and 6 bases for J; bases not matched to a gene: 13. The CDR3: CASSVGPGTSVSEQYF. Written as DNA, the CDR3 is TGTGCCAGCAGCGTAGGACCCGGGACTAGCGTGTCCGAGCAGTACTTC.

The sample holds a few counts of this clone. The chain's CDR3 is CASSFRTPPEAFF. The CDR3 DNA sequence: TGTGCCAGCAGTTTCAGGACACCCCCTGAAGCTTTCTTT. The chain recombines TRBV28 with TRBJ1-1, with D possibly TRBD1 on 5 matching bases. Trimming shortened V by 3 bases and J by 6 bases, and 11 bases separated the two germline ends. This CDR3 comprises 13 residues. CDR1 and CDR2 from the germline V gene are MDHEN and SYDVKM.

The gene calls are TRBV28 and TRBJ2-7, with TRBD2 matching over 7 bases. The CDR3 runs to 15 residues. V lost 8 bases, J lost 0 bases, and 10 bases stayed unmatched. Germline V gene lookup returns CDR1 MDHEN and CDR2 SYDVKM. In DNA form, the CDR3 reads TGTGCCAGCGGGGGGGGTCGTCTGATCTCCTACGAGCAGTACTTC. Protein sequence: CASGGGRLISYEQYF.

Details on this clone: Other DNA sequences in this sample translate to the same CDR3. The gene calls are TRBV5-1 and TRBJ2-1, with 10 bases lining up with TRBD2. The CDR3 runs to 16 residues. Germline CDR1 and CDR2: SGHRS and YFSETQ. V was pared by 4 bases and J by 1 base, with 5 bases of the junction left unmatched. In DNA form, the CDR3 reads TGCGCCAGCAGCCTCGAACTAGCGGGGTCCTACAATGAGCAGTTCTTC. Translating it yields CASSLELAGSYNEQFF.

Note on this clone: The same CDR3 also results from other DNA sequences found in this sample. The chain joins TRBV28 to TRBJ1-2; D is ambiguous. The CDR3 spans 12 residues. Germline-derived CDR1 and CDR2 are MDHEN and SYDVKM. Trimming pared 3 bases from V and 4 bases from J, leaving 6 bases between. The CDR3 DNA sequence: TGTGCCAGCAGTTTGGGCAGCTATGGCTACACCTTC. Translating it yields CASSLGSYGYTF.